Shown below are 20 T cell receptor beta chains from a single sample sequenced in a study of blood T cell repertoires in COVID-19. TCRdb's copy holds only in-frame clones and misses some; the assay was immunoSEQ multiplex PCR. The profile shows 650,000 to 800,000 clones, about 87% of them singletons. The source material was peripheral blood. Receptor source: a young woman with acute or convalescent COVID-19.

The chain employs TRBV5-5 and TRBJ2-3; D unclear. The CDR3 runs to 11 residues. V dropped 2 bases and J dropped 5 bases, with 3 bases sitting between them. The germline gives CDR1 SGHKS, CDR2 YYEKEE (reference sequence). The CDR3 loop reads CASSFIDTQYF. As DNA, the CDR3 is TGTGCCAGCAGCTTCATAGATACGCAGTATTTT. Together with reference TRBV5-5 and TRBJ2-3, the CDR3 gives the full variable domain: DAGVTQSPTHLIKTRGQQVTLRCSPISGHKSVSWYQQVLGQGPQFIFQYYEKEERGRGNFPDRFSARQFPNYSSELNVNALLLGDSALYLCASSFIDTQYFGPGTRLTVL.

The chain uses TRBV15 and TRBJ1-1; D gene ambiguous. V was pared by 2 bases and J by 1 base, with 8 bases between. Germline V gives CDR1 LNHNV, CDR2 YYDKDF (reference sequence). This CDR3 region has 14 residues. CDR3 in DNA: TGTGCCACCAGCAGATCTCCTACGAACACTGAAGCTTTCTTT. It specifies CATSRSPTNTEAFF.

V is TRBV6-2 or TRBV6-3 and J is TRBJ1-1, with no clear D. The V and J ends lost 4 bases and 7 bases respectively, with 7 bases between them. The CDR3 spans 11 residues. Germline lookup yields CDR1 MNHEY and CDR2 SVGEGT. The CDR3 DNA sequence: TGTGCCAGCAGTTTCCCTAGTGAAGCTTTCTTT. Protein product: CASSFPSEAFF.

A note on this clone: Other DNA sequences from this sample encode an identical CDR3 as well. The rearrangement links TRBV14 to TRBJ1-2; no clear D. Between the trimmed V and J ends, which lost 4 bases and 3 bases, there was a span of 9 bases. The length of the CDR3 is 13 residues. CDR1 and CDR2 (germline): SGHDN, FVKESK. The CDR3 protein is CASSPDYYYGYTF. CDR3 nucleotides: TGTGCCAGCAGCCCCGACTACTACTATGGCTACACCTTC.

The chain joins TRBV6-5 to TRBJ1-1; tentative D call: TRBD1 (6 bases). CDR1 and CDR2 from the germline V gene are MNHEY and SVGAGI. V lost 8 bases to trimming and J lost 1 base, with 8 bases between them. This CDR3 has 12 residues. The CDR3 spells CASADRNTEAFF. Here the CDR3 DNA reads TGTGCCAGCGCGGACAGGAACACTGAAGCTTTCTTT.

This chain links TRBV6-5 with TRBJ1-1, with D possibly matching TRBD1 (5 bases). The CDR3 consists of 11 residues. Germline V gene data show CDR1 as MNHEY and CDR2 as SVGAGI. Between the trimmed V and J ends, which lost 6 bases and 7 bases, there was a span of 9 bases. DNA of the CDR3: TGTGCCAGCAGACGACAGATTGAAGCTTTCTTT. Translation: CASRRQIEAFF.

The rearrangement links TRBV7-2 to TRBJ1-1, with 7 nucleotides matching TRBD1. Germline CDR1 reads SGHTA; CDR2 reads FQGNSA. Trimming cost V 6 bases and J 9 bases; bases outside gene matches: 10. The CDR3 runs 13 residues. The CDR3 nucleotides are TGTGCCAGCAGGGACTCCGGGACAGAGCAAGCTTTCTTT. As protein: CASRDSGTEQAFF. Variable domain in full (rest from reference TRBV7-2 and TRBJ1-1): GAGVSQSPSNKVTEKGKDVELRCDPISGHTALYWYRQSLGQGLEFLIYFQGNSAPDKSGLPSDRFSAERTGGSVSTLTIQRTQQEDSAVYLCASRDSGTEQAFFGQGTRLTVV.

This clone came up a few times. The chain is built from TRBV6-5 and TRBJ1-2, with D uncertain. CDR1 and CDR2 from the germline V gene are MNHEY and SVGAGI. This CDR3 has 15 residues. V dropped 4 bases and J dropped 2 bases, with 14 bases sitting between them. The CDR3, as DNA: TGTGCCAGCAGTTCAATGTCTGCGGGAAACTATGGCTACACCTTC. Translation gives CASSSMSAGNYGYTF.

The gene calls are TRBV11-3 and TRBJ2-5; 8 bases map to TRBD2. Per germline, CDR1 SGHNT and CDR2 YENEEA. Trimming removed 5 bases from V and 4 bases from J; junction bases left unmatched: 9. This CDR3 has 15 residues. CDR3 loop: CASSPSPGGPETQYF. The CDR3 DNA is TGTGCCAGCAGCCCATCACCGGGGGGGCCAGAGACCCAGTACTTC.

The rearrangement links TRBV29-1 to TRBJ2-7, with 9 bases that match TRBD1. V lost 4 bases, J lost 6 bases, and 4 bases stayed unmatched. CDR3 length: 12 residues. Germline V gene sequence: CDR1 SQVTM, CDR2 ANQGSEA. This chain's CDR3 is CSVGTGEIEQYF. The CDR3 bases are TGCAGCGTTGGGACAGGGGAGATCGAGCAGTACTTC.

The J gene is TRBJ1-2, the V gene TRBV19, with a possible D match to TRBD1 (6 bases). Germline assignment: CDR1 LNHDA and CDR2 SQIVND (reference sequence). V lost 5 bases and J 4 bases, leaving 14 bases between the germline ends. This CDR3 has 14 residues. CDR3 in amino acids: CASSLGWGPYGYTF. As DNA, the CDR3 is TGTGCCAGTAGTTTAGGGTGGGGGCCCTATGGCTACACCTTC.

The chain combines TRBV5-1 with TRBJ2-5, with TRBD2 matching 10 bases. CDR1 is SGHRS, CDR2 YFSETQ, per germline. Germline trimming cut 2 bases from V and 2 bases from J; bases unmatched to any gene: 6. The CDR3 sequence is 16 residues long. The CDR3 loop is CASSLERGGVQETQYF. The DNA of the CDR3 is TGCGCCAGCAGCTTAGAGCGGGGGGGCGTACAAGAGACCCAGTACTTC.

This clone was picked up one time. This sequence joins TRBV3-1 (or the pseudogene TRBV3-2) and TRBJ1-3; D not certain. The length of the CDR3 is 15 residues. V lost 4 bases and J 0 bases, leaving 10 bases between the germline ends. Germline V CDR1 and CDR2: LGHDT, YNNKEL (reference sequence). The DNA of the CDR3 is TGTGCCAGCAGCCCGACACCTTTCTCTGGAAACACCATATATTTT. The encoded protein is CASSPTPFSGNTIYF.

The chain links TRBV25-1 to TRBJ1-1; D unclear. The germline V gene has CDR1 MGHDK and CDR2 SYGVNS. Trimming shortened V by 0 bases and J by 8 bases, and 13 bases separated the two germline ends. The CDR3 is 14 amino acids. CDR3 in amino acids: CASSEYFAAEEAFF. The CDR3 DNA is TGTGCCAGCAGTGAATATTTCGCGGCGGAAGAAGCTTTCTTT.

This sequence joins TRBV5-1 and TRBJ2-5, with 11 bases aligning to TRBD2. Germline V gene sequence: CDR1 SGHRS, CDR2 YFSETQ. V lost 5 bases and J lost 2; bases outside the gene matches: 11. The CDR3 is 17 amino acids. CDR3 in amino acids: CASSVTSGGGMQETQYF. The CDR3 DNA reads TGCGCCAGCAGTGTTACTAGCGGGGGCGGGATGCAAGAGACCCAGTACTTC.

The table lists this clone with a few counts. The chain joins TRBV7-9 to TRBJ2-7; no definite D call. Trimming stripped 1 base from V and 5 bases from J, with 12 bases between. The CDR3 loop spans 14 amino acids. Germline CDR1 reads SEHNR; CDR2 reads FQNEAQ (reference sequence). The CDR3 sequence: CASSLVSQSDEQYF. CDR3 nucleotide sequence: TGTGCCAGCAGCTTAGTAAGTCAGTCAGACGAGCAGTACTTC.

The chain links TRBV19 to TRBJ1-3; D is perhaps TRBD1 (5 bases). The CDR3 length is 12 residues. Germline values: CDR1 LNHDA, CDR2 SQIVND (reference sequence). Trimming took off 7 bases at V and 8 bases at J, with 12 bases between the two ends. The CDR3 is CASTSLGDTIYF. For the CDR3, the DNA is TGTGCCAGTACGTCGTTAGGGGACACCATATATTTT.

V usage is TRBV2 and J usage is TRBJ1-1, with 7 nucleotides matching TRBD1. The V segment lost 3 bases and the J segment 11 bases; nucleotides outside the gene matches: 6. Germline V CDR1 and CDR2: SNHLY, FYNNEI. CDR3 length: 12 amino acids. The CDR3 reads CASSDEGAGAFF. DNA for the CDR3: TGTGCCAGCAGTGATGAGGGGGCGGGGGCTTTCTTT.

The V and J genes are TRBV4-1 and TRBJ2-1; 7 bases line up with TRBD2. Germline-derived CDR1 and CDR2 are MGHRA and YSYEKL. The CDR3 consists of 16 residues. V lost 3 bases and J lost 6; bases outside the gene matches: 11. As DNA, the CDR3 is TGCGCCAGCAGCCAGGGGCTAGCGGCTCTTCCCAATGAGCAGTTCTTC. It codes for CASSQGLAALPNEQFF.

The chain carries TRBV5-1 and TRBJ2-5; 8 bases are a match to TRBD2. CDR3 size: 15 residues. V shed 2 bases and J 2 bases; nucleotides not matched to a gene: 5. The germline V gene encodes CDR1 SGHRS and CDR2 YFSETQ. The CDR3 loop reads CASSLRSGGQETQYF. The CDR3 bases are TGCGCCAGCAGCTTAAGGAGCGGGGGTCAAGAGACCCAGTACTTC.